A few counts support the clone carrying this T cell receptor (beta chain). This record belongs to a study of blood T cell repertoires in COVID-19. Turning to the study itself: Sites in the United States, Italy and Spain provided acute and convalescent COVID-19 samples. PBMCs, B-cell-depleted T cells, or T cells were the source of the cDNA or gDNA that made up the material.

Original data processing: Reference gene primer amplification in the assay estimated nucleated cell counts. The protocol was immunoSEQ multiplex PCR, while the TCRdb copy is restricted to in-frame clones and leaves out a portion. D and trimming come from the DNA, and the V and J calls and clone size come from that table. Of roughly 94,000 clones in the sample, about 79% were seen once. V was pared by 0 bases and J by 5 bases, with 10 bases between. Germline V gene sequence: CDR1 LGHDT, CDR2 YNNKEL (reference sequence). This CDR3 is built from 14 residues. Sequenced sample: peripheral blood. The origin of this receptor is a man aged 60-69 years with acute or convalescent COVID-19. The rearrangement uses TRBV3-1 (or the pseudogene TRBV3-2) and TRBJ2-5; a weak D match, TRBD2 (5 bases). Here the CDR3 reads CASSQDSGWETQYF. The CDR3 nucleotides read TGTGCCAGCAGCCAAGACTCGGGGTGGGAGACCCAGTACTTC.